A selection of T cell receptor beta chains follows, all from one sample in a study of blood T cell repertoires in COVID-19. Generated by immunoSEQ multiplex PCR, the TCRdb table keeps only in-frame clones and is missing some. The sample contains under 200,000 clones, over 80% of which appear only once. Material: peripheral blood. The receptors stem from an elderly woman with active or convalescent COVID-19. CDR3s include the opening cysteine and the closing phenylalanine or tryptophan. D genes are given only for firm matches. Rows give clone size only sometimes, using once, few, many, or a class for an expanded clone.

V: TRBV7-2
D: -
size: -
J: TRBJ2-7
CDR3: CASSLVGLGPTGEQYF
DNA: TGTGCCAGCAGCTTAGTAGGGCTAGGGCCGACAGGCGAGCAGTACTTC

V: TRBV7-8
D: -
size: -
J: TRBJ1-6
CDR3: CASSLSGADSPLHF
DNA: TGTGCCAGCAGCCTCTCAGGAGCGGATTCACCCCTCCACTTT

V: TRBV27
D: TRBD1
size: -
J: TRBJ1-2
CDR3: CASSLDRRNYGYTF
DNA: TGTGCCAGCAGTTTGGACAGGCGGAACTATGGCTACACCTTC

V: TRBV5-6
D: TRBD1
size: few
J: TRBJ1-1
CDR3: CASSARGVEAFF
DNA: TGTGCCAGCAGCGCCAGGGGGGTTGAAGCTTTCTTT

V: TRBV6-5
D: -
size: -
J: TRBJ1-1
CDR3: CASSYSMNTEAFF
DNA: TGTGCCAGCAGTTACAGCATGAACACTGAAGCTTTCTTT

V: TRBV19
D: TRBD1
size: -
J: TRBJ1-6
CDR3: CASSMGQGVRSPLHF
DNA: TGTGCCAGTAGTATGGGACAGGGTGTGCGTTCACCCCTCCACTTT

V: TRBV11-2
D: -
size: -
J: TRBJ2-3
CDR3: CASSLAGGSTTDTQYF
DNA: TGTGCCAGCAGCTTAGCGGGGGGCTCAACCACAGATACGCAGTATTTT

V: TRBV19
D: -
size: once
J: TRBJ1-1
CDR3: CASREGPLNTEAFF
DNA: TGTGCCAGTAGGGAGGGGCCCTTGAACACTGAAGCTTTCTTT

V: TRBV3-1/TRBV3-2
D: -
size: -
J: TRBJ1-1
CDR3: CASSPARGPSQKPGGEAFF
DNA: TGTGCCAGCAGCCCCGCCAGGGGACCATCCCAAAAGCCGGGGGGTGAAGCTTTCTTT

V: TRBV10-1
D: -
size: -
J: TRBJ1-6
CDR3: CASSEKEGREDSYNSPLHF
DNA: TGCGCCAGCAGTGAAAAAGAGGGGAGGGAAGATAGTTATAATTCACCCCTCCACTTT

V: TRBV12-5
D: -
size: -
J: TRBJ1-5
CDR3: CSPHRQGNQPQHF
DNA: TGTTCCCCCCACAGGCAGGGCAATCAGCCCCAGCATTTT

V: TRBV28
D: TRBD2
size: -
J: TRBJ2-7
CDR3: CASKKSGGGDEQYF
DNA: TGTGCCAGCAAGAAAAGCGGCGGGGGTGACGAGCAGTACTTC

V: TRBV6-6
D: -
size: -
J: TRBJ1-2
CDR3: CASSYRDTYGYTF
DNA: TGTGCCAGCAGTTACCGGGACACCTATGGCTACACCTTC

V: TRBV25-1
D: TRBD2
size: -
J: TRBJ2-2
CDR3: CASSPKRGAQNTGELFF
DNA: TGTGCCAGCAGCCCTAAGCGGGGGGCCCAGAACACCGGGGAGCTGTTTTTT